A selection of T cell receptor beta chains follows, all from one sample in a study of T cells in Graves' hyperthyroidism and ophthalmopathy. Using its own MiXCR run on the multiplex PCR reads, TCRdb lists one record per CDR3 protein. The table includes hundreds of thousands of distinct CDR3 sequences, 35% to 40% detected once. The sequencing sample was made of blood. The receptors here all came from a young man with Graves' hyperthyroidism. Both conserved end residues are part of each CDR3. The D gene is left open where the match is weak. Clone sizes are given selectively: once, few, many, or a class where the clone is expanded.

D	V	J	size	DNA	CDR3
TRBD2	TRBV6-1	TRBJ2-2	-	TGTGCCAGCAGTCCCCATCTAGCGGTTGTCACCGGGGAGCTGTTTTTT	CASSPHLAVVTGELFF
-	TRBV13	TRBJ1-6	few	TGTGCCAGCACGGTCTATAATTCACCCCTCCACTTT	CASTVYNSPLHF
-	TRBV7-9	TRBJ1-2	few	TGTGCCAGCATGGGGGGCGGTGACTATGGCTACACCTTC	CASMGGGDYGYTF
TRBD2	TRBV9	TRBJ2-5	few	TGTGCCAGCAGCGTAGCTCTTGCGGGGGGGCTCGAGACCCAGTACTTC	CASSVALAGGLETQYF
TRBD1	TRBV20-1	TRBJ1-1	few	TGCAGTGCTCCGGACAGGGATGGAACTGAAGCTTTCTTT	CSAPDRDGTEAFF
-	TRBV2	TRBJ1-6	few	TGTGCCAGCAAATGGGACGGGGTGGATTCACCCCTCCACTTT	CASKWDGVDSPLHF
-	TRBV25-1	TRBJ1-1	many	TGTGCCAGCAGTCAAACGGGACAGAACACTGAAGCTTTCTTT	CASSQTGQNTEAFF
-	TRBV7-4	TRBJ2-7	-	TGCGCCAGCAGCCAAGGGCCCCCCCAGGGGGGCTACGAGCAGTACTTC	CASSQGPPQGGYEQYF
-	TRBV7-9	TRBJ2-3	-	TGTGCCAGCAGCTCACACCCGGGACCCCGGGGAGATACGCAGTATTTT	CASSSHPGPRGDTQYF
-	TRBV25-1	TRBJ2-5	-	TGTGCCAGCTTGGGGGACGGTGACTTC	CASLGDGDF
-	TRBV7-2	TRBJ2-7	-	TGTGCCAGCAGCGTAGAGGAGTTCGACTACGAGCAGTACTTC	CASSVEEFDYEQYF
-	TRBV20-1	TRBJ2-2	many	TGCAGTGCTGCTAGTTCGGGGTCCACCGGGGAGCTGTTTTTT	CSAASSGSTGELFF
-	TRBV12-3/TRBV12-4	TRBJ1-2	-	TGTGCCAGCAGTTTAATGGATGCGGGCTACACCTTC	CASSLMDAGYTF
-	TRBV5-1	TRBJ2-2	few	TGCGCCAGCAGGATGGGCGAGGCGGGCACCGGGGAGCTGTTTTTT	CASRMGEAGTGELFF
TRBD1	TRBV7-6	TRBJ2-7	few	TGTGCCAGCAGCTTAATGGACAGGGTATACGAGCAGTACTTC	CASSLMDRVYEQYF
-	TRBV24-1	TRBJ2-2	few	TGTGCCACCAGTGATTTGGGCAGGGAGCTGTTTTTT	CATSDLGRELFF
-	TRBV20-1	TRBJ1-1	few	TGCAGTGCTGGTGGAGCTTTCTTT	CSAGGAFF
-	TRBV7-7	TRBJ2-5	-	TGTGCTAGCAGCTTAGCCCCTCGGGAGATCCAGTACTTC	CASSLAPREIQYF
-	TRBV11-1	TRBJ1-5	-	TGTCCCAGCATTCCGCCCCAGCATTTT	CPSIPPQHF
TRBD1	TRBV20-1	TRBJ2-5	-	TGCAGTGCTCGGAGAGGGGGCGAAGAGACCCAGTACTTC	CSARRGGEETQYF
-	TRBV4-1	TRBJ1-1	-	TGCGCCAGCAGCCAGGCAGGCCCGAACACTGAAGCTTTCTTT	CASSQAGPNTEAFF
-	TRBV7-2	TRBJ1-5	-	TGTGCCAGCAGCAGGGTCCCCACCCCCAATCAGCCCCAGCATTTT	CASSRVPTPNQPQHF
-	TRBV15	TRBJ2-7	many	TGTGCCACCAGCAGAGCCAGACAGGCTACCTACGAGCAGTACTTC	CATSRARQATYEQYF
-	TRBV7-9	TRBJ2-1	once	TGTGCCAGCAGCTTAGGGGCAAATGAGCAGTTCTTC	CASSLGANEQFF
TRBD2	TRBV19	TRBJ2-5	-	TGTGCCAGTAGCCAATTTGGGGGACTAGCGGGAGAAGAGACCCAGTACTTC	CASSQFGGLAGEETQYF
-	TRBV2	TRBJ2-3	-	TGTGCCAGCCAGAGTGGTACGCAGTATTTT	CASQSGTQYF
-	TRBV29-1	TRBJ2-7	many	TGCAGCGTTGCGGGGGGCCACGAGCAGTACTTC	CSVAGGHEQYF
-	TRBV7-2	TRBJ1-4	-	TGTGCCAACAGCTTAGCCCGGGGATTCGGTGAAAAACTGTTTTTT	CANSLARGFGEKLFF
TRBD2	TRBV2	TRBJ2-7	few	TGTGCCAGCAGTGAAGTAATAGCGGGATCCTACGAGCAGTACTTC	CASSEVIAGSYEQYF
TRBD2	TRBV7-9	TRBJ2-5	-	TGTGCCAGCAGCTCAGTCGCGGGGGACCCCCAAGAGACCCAGTACTTC	CASSSVAGDPQETQYF
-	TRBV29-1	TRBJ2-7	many	TGCAGCGTTGTATCGGGATCAAACTACGAGCAGTACTTC	CSVVSGSNYEQYF
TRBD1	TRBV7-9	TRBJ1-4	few	TGTGCCAGCACCTCACAGGGGAATGAAAAACTGTTTTTT	CASTSQGNEKLFF
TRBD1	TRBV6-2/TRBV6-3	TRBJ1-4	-	TGTGCCAGCAGTACTGGGGGACAGGCTAATGAAAAACTGTTTTTT	CASSTGGQANEKLFF
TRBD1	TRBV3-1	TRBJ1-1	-	TGTGCCAGCAGCCAAGGTGGGACAGGGGGAGCCACTGAAGCTTTCTTT	CASSQGGTGGATEAFF
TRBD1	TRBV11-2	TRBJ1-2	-	TGTGCCAGCAGCTTCGGGACAGGTTGGGCCTATGGCTACACCTTC	CASSFGTGWAYGYTF
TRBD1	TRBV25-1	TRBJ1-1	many	TGTGCCAGCCCCCATATGACAGGGGAGTATGGCACTGAAGCTTTCTTT	CASPHMTGEYGTEAFF
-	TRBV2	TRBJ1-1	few	TGTGCCAGACCGACGGACGGGAACACTGAAGCTTTCTTT	CARPTDGNTEAFF
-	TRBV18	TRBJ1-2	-	TGTGCCAGCTCACCCGAAGCCCTTCCTTATGGCTACACCTTC	CASSPEALPYGYTF
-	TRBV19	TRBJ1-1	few	TGTGCCAGCCGCGGGCTTCTAAAGAACACTGAAGCTTTCTTT	CASRGLLKNTEAFF
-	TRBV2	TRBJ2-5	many	TGTGCCAGCAGTGAAGGTTGGGGGCGCGGAGAGACCCAGTACTTC	CASSEGWGRGETQYF
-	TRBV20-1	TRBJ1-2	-	TGCAGTGCTGGAGAGGGCTATGGCTACACCTTC	CSAGEGYGYTF
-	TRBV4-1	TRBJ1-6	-	TGCGCCAGCAGCCAAACTCAGAGTTCACCCCTCCACTTT	CASSQTQSSPLHF
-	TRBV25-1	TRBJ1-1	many	TGTGCCAGCTCAGGGCCCAGCATGATGAACACTGAAGCTTTCTTT	CASSGPSMMNTEAFF
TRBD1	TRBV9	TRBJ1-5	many	TGTGCCAGCAGCGAGACAGGGGGCCGGAATCAGCCCCAGCATTTT	CASSETGGRNQPQHF
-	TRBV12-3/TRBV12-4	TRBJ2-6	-	TGTGCCAGCAGTGAGGGCGTATCGGGACGCTCTGGGGCCAACGTCCTGACTTTC	CASSEGVSGRSGANVLTF
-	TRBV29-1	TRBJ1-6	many	TGCAGCGTTGGGGAGGGGTGGGATTCACCCCTCCACTTT	CSVGEGWDSPLHF
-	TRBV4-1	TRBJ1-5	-	TGCGCCAGCAGCCAAGGTTCAGGGCTCAATCAGCCCCAGCATTTT	CASSQGSGLNQPQHF
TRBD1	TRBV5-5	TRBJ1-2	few	TGTGCCAGCAGCGGGCGACAGGGTGTCTATGGCTACACCTTC	CASSGRQGVYGYTF
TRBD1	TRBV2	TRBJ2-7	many	TGTGCCAGCAGTGAGGAAAGGGGGCGAACTTACGAGCAGTACTTC	CASSEERGRTYEQYF
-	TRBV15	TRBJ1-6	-	TGTGCCACCAGCAGAGATAGGACACGGGGGGCAGGGTCCAATTCACCCCTCCACTTT	CATSRDRTRGAGSNSPLHF
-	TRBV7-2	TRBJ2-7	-	TGCGCCAGCAGCCAGCCCCGGGATTACGAGCAGTACTTC	CASSQPRDYEQYF
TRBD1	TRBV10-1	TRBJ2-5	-	TGCGCCAGCAGTCACGGGACAGGGGGAGGGGAGACCCAGTACTTC	CASSHGTGGGETQYF
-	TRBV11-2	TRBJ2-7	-	TGTGCCAGCAGTCCACCGCCACCCGGGTCCTACGAGCAGTACTTC	CASSPPPPGSYEQYF